One and the same sample provided the 4 T cell receptor beta chains below, sequenced in a study of PD-1 blockade in classical Hodgkin lymphoma. Brentuximab vedotin exposure varied, and every patient relapsed after autologous stem cell transplantation. Some clones are missing from TCRdb's copy, which holds only in-frame ones; the method was immunoSEQ multiplex PCR. The sample records tens of thousands of clones, about two thirds being singletons. This sample comprised peripheral blood mononuclear cells (PBMCs), obtained at baseline. The receptors were sampled from a human donor with classical Hodgkin lymphoma.

Worth noting for this clone: This may arise from a read error, as a much more abundant clone is one base away. This CDR3 is CASSSGTGNSPLHF. Written as DNA, the CDR3 is TGTGCCAGCAGTTCCGGGACAGGGAATTCACCCCTCCACTTT. V is TRBV27 and J is TRBJ1-6; 9 positions agree with TRBD1. There are 14 residues in the CDR3. V trimming: 4 bases; J trimming: 7 bases; junction bases outside the gene matches: 2. In germline, CDR1 is MNHEY, CDR2 SMNVEV (reference sequence).

The gene calls are TRBV4-1 and TRBJ2-1, with TRBD2 identical over 9 bases. The V gene's germline CDR1 is MGHRA and CDR2 YSYEKL. J lost 5 bases, V lost 8 bases, and 7 bases had no gene match. This CDR3 is built from 14 residues. The CDR3 DNA reads TGCGCCAGCCGCTCTAGCGGGGCTAACAATGAGCAGTTCTTC. This sequence encodes CASRSSGANNEQFF.

V gene TRBV10-2 combines with J gene TRBJ1-2; possible D gene TRBD1, 6 bases. The CDR3 consists of 14 residues. In germline, CDR1 is WSHSY, CDR2 SAAADI. The V end lost 3 bases, the J end lost 8 bases, and 16 bases lay between the germline ends. This CDR3 is CASSESGGGRGYTF. The DNA for the CDR3 is TGCGCCAGCAGTGAAAGCGGAGGGGGACGCGGCTACACCTTC.

J is TRBJ1-1 and V is TRBV9; 8 positions agree with TRBD1. Germline CDR1 SGDLS, CDR2 YYNGEE. V was pared by 0 bases and J by 8 bases, with 12 bases of the junction left unmatched. This CDR3 spans 16 amino acids. Written as DNA, the CDR3 is TGTGCCAGCAGCGTAGGTTGGCTCAGGGGGCCCGACGAAGCTTTCTTT. Its translation is CASSVGWLRGPDEAFF.